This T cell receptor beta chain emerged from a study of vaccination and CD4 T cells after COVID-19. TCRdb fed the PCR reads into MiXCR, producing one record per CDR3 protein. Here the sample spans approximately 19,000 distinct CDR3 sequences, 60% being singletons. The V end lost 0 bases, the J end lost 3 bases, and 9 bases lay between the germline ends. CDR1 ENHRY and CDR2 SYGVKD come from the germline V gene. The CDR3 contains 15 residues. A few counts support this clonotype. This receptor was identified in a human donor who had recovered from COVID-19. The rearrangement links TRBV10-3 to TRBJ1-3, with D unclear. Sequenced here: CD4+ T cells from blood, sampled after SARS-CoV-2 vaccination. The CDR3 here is CAISESGGSGNTIYF. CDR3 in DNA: TGTGCCATCAGTGAGTCAGGAGGGAGTGGAAACACCATATATTTT.